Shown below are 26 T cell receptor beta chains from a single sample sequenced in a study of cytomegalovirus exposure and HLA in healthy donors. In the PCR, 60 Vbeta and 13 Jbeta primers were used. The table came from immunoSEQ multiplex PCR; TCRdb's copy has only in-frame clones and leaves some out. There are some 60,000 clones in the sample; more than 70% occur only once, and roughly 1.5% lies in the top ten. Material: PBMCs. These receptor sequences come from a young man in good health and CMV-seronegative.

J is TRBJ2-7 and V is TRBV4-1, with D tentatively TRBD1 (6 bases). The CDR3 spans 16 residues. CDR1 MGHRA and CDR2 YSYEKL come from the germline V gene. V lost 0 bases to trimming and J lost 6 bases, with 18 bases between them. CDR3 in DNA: TGCGCCAGCAGCCAAGATCTAGGCGGGCGAGGGGGCGAGCAGTACTTC. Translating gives CASSQDLGGRGGEQYF.

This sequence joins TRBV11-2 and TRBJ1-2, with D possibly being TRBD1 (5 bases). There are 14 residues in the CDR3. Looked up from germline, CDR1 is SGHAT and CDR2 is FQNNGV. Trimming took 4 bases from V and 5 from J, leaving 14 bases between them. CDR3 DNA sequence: TGTGCCAGCAGCTCACCGGGACTTTTTTATGGCTACACCTTC. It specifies CASSSPGLFYGYTF.

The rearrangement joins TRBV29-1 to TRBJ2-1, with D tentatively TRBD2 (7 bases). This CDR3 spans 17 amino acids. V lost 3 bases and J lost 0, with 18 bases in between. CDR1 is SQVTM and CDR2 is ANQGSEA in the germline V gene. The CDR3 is CSVDSEGGVSSYNEQFF. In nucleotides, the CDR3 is TGCAGCGTTGATTCGGAGGGGGGGGTTAGCTCCTACAATGAGCAGTTCTTC.

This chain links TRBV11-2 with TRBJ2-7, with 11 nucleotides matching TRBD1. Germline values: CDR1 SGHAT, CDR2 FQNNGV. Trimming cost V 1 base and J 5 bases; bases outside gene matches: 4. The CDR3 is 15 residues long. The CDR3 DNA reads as TGTGCCAGCAGCTTAGTCTGGACAGGGGGCAACGAGCAGTACTTC. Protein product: CASSLVWTGGNEQYF.

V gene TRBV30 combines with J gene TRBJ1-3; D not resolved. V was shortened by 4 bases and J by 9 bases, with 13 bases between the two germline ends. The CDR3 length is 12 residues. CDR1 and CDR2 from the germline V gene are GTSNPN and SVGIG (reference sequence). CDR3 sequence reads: CAWNPPVGTIYF. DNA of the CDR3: TGTGCCTGGAATCCCCCCGTCGGCACCATATATTTT.

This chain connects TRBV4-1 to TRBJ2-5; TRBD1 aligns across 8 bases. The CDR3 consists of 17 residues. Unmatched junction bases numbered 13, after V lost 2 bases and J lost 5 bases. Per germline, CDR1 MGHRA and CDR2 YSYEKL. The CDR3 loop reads CASSQNGRTGRLETQYF. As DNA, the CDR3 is TGCGCCAGCAGCCAAAATGGTAGGACAGGGCGTTTGGAGACCCAGTACTTC.

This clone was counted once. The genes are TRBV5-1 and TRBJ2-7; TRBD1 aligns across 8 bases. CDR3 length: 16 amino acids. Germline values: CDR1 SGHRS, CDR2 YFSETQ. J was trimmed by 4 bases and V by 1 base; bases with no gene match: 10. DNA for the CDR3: TGCGCCAGCAGCTTGTCCCGGACAGGGCAGCCTTACGAGCAGTACTTC. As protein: CASSLSRTGQPYEQYF.

The CDR3 DNA reads as TGTGCCAGCAGCGTAGAGGAGGGGACGTCCTACAATGAGCAGTTCTTC. The encoded protein is CASSVEEGTSYNEQFF. The rearrangement uses TRBV9 and TRBJ2-1, with D perhaps matching TRBD2 (6 bases). Between the trimmed V and J ends, which lost 0 bases and 1 base, there was a span of 11 bases. This CDR3 is 16 amino acids long. Germline-derived CDR1 and CDR2 are SGDLS and YYNGEE.

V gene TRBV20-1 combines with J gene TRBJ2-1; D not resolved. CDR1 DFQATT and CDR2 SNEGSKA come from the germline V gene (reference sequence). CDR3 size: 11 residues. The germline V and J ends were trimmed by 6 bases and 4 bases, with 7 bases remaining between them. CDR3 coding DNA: TGCAGTGCACCGAGGTACAATGAGCAGTTCTTC. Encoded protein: CSAPRYNEQFF.

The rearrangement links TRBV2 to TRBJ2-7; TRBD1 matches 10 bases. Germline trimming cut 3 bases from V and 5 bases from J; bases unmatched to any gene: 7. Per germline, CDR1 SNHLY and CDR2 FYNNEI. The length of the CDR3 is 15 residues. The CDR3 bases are TGTGCCAGCAGTGAGCCGGGACAGGGGTCGGACGAGCAGTACTTC. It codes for CASSEPGQGSDEQYF.

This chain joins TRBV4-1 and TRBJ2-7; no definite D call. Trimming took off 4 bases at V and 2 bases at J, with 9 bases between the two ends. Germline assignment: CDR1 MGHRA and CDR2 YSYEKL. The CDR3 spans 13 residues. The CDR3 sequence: CASSLRWPYEQYF. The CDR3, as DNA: TGCGCCAGCAGCCTAAGATGGCCCTACGAGCAGTACTTC.

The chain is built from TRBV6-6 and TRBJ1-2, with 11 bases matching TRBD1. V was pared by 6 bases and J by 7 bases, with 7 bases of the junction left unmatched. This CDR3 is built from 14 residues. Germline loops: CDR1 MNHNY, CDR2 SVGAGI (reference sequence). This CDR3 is CASSADRGLSGYTF. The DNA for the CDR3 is TGTGCCAGCAGCGCGGACAGGGGGCTTTCTGGCTACACCTTC.

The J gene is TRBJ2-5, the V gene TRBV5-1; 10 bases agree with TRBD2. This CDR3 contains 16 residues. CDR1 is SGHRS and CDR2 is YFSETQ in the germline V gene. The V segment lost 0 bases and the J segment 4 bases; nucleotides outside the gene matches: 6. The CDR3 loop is CASSLVAAGGSETQYF. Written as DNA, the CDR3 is TGCGCCAGCAGCTTGGTCGCAGCGGGGGGGTCAGAGACCCAGTACTTC.

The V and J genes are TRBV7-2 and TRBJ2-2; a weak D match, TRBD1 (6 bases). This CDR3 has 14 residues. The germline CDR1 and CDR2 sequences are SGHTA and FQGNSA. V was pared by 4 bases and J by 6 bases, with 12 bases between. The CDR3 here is CASSWTVLAGELFF. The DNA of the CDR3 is TGTGCCAGCAGCTGGACAGTCTTGGCCGGGGAGCTGTTTTTT.

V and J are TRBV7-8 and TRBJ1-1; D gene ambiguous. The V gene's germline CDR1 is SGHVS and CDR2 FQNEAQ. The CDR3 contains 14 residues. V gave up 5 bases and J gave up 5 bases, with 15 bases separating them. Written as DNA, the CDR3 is TGTGCCAGCAGCCCTTCGGCAGGTGGGACTGAAGCTTTCTTT. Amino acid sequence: CASSPSAGGTEAFF.

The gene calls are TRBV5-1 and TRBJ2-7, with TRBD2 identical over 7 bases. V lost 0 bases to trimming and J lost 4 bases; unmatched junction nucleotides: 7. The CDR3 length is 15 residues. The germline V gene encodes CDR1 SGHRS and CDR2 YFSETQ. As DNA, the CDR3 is TGCGCCAGCAGCTTGGAGGGCGGGGGTCCGTACGAGCAGTACTTC. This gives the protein CASSLEGGGPYEQYF. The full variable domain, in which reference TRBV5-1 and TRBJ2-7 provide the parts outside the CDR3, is KAGVTQTPRYLIKTRGQQVTLSCSPISGHRSVSWYQQTPGQGLQFLFEYFSETQRNKGNFPGRFSGRQFSNSRSEMNVSTLELGDSALYLCASSLEGGGPYEQYFGPGTRLTVT.

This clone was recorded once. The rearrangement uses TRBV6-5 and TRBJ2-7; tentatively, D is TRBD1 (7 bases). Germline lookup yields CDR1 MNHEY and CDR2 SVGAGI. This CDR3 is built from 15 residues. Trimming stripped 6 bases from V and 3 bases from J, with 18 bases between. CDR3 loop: CASRRYRGGGYEQYF. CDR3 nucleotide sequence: TGTGCCAGCAGGCGTTACAGGGGAGGTGGCTACGAGCAGTACTTC.

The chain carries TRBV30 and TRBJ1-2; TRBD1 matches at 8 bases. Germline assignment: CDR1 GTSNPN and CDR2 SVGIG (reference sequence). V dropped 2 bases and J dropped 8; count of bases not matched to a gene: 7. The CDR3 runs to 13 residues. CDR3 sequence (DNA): TGTGCCTGGAGTAAGGACAGGGTATTCGGCTACACCTTC. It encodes CAWSKDRVFGYTF. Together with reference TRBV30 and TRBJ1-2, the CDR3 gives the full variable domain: SQTIHQWPATLVQPVGSPLSLECTVEGTSNPNLYWYRQAAGRGLQLLFYSVGIGQISSEVPQNLSASRPQDRQFILSSKKLLLSDSGFYLCAWSKDRVFGYTFGSGTRLTVV.

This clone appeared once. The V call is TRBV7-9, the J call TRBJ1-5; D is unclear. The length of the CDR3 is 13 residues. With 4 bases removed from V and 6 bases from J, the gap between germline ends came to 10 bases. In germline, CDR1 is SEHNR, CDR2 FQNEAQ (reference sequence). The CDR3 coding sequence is TGTGCCAGCAGCTCCGTCGCGGGTCAGCCCCAGCATTTT. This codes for CASSSVAGQPQHF. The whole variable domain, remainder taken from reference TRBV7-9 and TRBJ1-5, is DTGVSQNPRHKITKRGQNVTFRCDPISEHNRLYWYRQTLGQGPEFLTYFQNEAQLEKSRLLSDRFSAERPKGSFSTLEIQRTEQGDSAMYLCASSSVAGQPQHFGDGTRLSIL.

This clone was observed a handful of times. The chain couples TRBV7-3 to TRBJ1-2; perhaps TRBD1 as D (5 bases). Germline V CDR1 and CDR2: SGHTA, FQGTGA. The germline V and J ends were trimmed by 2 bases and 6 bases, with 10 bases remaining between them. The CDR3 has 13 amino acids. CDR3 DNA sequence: TGTGCCAGCAGCTTAGGGGGGGATGATGGCTACACCTTC. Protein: CASSLGGDDGYTF.

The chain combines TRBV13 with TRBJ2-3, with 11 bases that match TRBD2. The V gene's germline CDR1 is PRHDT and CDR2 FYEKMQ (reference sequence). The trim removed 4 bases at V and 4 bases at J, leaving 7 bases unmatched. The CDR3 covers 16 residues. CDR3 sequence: CASSSFSGGASDTQYF. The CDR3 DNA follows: TGTGCCAGCAGCTCATTTAGCGGGGGGGCCTCAGATACGCAGTATTTT.

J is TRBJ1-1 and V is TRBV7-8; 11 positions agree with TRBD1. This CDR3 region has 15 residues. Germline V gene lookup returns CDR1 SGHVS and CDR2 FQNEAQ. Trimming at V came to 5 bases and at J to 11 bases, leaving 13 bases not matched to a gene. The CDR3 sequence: CASSPGTGGLSAAFF. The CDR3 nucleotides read TGTGCCAGCAGCCCGGGGACAGGGGGTCTTTCGGCGGCTTTCTTT.

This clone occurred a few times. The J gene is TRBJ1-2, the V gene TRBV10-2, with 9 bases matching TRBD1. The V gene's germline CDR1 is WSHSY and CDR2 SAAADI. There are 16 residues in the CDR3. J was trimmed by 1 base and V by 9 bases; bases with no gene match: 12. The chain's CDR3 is CASLPKDRGDNYGYTF. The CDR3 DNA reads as TGCGCCAGTCTGCCGAAGGACAGGGGCGATAACTATGGCTACACCTTC.

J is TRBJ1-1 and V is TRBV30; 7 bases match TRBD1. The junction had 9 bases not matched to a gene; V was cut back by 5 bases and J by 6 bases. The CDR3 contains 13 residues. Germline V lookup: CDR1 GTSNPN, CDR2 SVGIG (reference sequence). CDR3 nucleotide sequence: TGTGCCTGGGACCTTACAGGGGACGCTGAAGCTTTCTTT. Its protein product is CAWDLTGDAEAFF.

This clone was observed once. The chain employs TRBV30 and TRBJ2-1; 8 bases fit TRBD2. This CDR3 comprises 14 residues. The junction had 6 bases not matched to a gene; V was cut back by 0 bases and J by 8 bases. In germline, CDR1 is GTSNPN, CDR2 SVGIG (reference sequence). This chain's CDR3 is CAWSVFGGAYEQFF. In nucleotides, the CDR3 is TGTGCCTGGAGTGTGTTCGGGGGGGCCTATGAGCAGTTCTTC.

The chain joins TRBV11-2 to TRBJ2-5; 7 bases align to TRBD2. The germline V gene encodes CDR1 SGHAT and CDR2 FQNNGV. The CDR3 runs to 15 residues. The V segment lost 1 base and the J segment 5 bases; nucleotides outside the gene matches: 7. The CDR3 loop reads CASSLGDYGGETQYF. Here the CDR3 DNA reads TGTGCCAGCAGCTTAGGGGACTACGGGGGTGAGACCCAGTACTTC.